Following are 4 T cell receptor beta chains from one sample sequenced in a study of response to subunit inactivated influenza vaccine listed by TCRdb under 2018. The time point label, as the study defines it: approximately 47 days after influenza vaccine administration. The library was prepared using RT-PCR. Sequencing took place on an Illumina HiSeq 2500. The public reads were run again by TCRdb, first through fastp at Q25 and then through MiXCR, and only productive beta chains were kept. Identical CDR3 protein sequences are pooled into one entry, listed with their most common genes and DNA. The sample table contains 540,000 or so distinct CDR3 sequences; only one count was recorded for 13% of them. The ten top clones hold around 14% of the sample. The material sequenced was PBMCs from blood, taken 35 to 45 days after vaccination. These TCRs come from a man in his forties or fifties who received an inactivated influenza vaccine. Donor details come from another sample of the same person, matched by shared clones.

Many counts were recorded for this clonotype. The V gene is TRBV20-1, the J gene TRBJ2-1; D not certain. This CDR3 spans 12 amino acids. CDR1 is DFQATT and CDR2 is SNEGSKA in the germline V gene (reference sequence). V lost 6 bases and J 9 bases, leaving 15 bases between the germline ends. CDR3 region: CSAKQLAGEQFF. CDR3 nucleotide sequence: TGCAGTGCCAAACAGTTAGCCGGTGAGCAGTTCTTC.

This chain uses TRBV6-1 with TRBJ2-1; tentative D call: TRBD2 (5 bases). V was cut by 6 bases and J by 2 bases, with 20 bases left in between. The germline V gene has CDR1 MNHNS and CDR2 SASEGT. The CDR3 loop spans 17 amino acids. This CDR3 reads CASSMNGGLVTYNEQFF. CDR3 in DNA: TGTGCCAGCAGCATGAACGGCGGACTTGTTACCTACAATGAGCAGTTCTTC.

The V and J genes are TRBV27 and TRBJ2-7, with 12 bases that match TRBD1. The CDR3 length is 15 residues. With 7 bases clipped from V and 6 bases from J, the junction kept 10 bases outside the gene matches. Per germline, CDR1 MNHEY and CDR2 SMNVEV (reference sequence). The CDR3 reads CASTTYGTGGIEQYF. The CDR3 DNA follows: TGTGCCAGCACCACTTACGGGACAGGGGGCATCGAGCAGTACTTC.

This clonotype has at least ten counts. This sequence joins TRBV7-3 and TRBJ2-1; 9 bases line up with TRBD2. The CDR3 extends over 15 amino acids. Germline CDR1 is SGHTA and CDR2 is FQGTGA. Trimming removed 5 bases from V and 9 bases from J; junction bases left unmatched: 11. CDR3 sequence (DNA): TGTGCCAGCAGCGACAGGACTAGCGCCGTCGGTGAGCAGTTCTTC. It encodes CASSDRTSAVGEQFF.